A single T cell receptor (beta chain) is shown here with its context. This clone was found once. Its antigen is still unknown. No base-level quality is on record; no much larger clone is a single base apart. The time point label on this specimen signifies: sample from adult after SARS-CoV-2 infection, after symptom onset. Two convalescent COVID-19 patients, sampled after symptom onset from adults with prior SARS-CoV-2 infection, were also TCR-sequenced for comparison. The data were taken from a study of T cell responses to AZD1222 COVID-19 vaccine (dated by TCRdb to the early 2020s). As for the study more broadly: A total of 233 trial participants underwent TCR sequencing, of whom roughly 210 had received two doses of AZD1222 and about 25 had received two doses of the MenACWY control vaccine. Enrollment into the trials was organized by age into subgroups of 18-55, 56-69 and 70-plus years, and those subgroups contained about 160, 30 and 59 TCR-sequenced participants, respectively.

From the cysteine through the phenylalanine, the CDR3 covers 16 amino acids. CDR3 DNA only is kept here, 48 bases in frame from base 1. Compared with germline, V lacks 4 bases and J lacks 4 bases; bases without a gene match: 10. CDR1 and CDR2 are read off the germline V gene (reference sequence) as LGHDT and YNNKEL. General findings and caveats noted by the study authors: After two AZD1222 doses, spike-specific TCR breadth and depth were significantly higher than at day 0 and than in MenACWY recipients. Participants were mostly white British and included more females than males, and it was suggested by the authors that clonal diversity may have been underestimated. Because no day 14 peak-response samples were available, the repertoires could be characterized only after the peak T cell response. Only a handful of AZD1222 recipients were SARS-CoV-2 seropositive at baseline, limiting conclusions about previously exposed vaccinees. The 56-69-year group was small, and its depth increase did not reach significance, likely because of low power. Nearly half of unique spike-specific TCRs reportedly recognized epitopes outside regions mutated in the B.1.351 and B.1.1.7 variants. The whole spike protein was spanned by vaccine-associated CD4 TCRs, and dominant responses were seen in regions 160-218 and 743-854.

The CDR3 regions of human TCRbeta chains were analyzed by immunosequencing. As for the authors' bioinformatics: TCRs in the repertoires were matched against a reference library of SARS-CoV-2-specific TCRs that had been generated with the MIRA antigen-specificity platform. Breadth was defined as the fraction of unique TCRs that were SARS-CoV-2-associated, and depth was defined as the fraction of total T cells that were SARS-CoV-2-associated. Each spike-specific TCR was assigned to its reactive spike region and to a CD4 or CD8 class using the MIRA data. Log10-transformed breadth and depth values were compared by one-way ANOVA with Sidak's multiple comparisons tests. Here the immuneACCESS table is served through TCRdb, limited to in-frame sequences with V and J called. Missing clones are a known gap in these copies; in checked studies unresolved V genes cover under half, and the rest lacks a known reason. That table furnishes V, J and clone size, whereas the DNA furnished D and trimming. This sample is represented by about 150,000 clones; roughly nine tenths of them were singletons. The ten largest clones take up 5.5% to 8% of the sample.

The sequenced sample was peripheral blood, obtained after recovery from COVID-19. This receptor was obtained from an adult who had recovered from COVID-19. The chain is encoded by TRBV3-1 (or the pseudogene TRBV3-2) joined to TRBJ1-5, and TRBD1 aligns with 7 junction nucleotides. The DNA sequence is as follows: TGTGCCAGCAGCCTCTCGACAGGGAGTGGTAATCAGCCCCAGCATTTT. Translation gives CASSLSTGSGNQPQHF.